Following are 10 T cell receptor beta chains from one sample sequenced in a study of blood T cell repertoires in COVID-19. TCRdb's copy holds only in-frame clones and misses some; the assay was immunoSEQ multiplex PCR. The sample includes under 250,000 clones, around nine tenths of them seen just once. Sequencing was done on a sample of peripheral blood. The receptors were sampled from a woman aged 55-69 years with acute or convalescent COVID-19.

The chain recombines TRBV29-1 with TRBJ1-5, with TRBD1 matching over 7 bases. The CDR3 has 12 amino acids. Germline V gives CDR1 SQVTM, CDR2 ANQGSEA. Trimming cost V 4 bases and J 4 bases; bases outside gene matches: 1. DNA of the CDR3: TGCAGCGTTGGACAGGGAAATCAGCCCCAGCATTTT. Protein sequence: CSVGQGNQPQHF.

J is TRBJ1-1 and V is TRBV2, with D uncertain. V lost 3 bases to trimming and J lost 11 bases, with 13 bases between them. The CDR3 is made up of 12 amino acids. The germline CDR1 and CDR2 sequences are SNHLY and FYNNEI. The CDR3 protein is CASSDDGPGAFF. The CDR3 DNA is TGTGCCAGCAGTGATGATGGGCCGGGGGCTTTCTTT. Full variable domain (rest looked up from reference TRBV2 and TRBJ1-1): EPEVTQTPSHQVTQMGQEVILRCVPISNHLYFYWYRQILGQKVEFLVSFYNNEISEKSEIFDDQFSVERPDGSNFTLKIRSTKLEDSAMYFCASSDDGPGAFFGQGTRLTVV.

This clone was observed a single time. This chain links TRBV5-1 with TRBJ1-1; 8 nucleotides match TRBD1. V was clipped by 0 bases and J by 5 bases; unmatched bases: 6. CDR3 length equals 15 residues. Germline CDR1 and CDR2: SGHRS and YFSETQ. The DNA of the CDR3 is TGCGCCAGCAGCTTGGTGGGGGACAGGAATACTGAAGCTTTCTTT. Translated, it gives CASSLVGDRNTEAFF.

This chain uses TRBV30 with TRBJ1-5, with unresolved D. The CDR3 has 13 amino acids. The V gene's germline CDR1 is GTSNPN and CDR2 SVGIG (reference sequence). Trimming pared 0 bases from V and 5 bases from J, leaving 8 bases between. The CDR3 protein is CAWSVTFHQPQHF. In nucleotides, the CDR3 is TGTGCCTGGAGTGTGACTTTTCATCAGCCCCAGCATTTT.

The V call is TRBV11-2, the J call TRBJ1-5; D is possibly TRBD1 (6 bases). CDR3 length equals 15 residues. V lost 1 base to trimming and J lost 8 bases, with 15 bases between them. Germline CDR1 SGHAT, CDR2 FQNNGV. The DNA of the CDR3 is TGTGCCAGCAGCTTAGGGCAGGGGCCCCGGGAGCCCCAGCATTTT. Translation gives CASSLGQGPREPQHF.

J is TRBJ2-5 and V is TRBV19, with D uncertain. Trimming pared 3 bases from V and 0 bases from J, leaving 2 bases between. The germline CDR1 and CDR2 sequences are LNHDA and SQIVND (reference sequence). CDR3 size: 12 residues. The CDR3: CASSINQETQYF. DNA of the CDR3: TGTGCCAGTAGTATTAACCAAGAGACCCAGTACTTC.

This chain connects TRBV5-1 to TRBJ2-7; the match to TRBD2 covers 8 bases. The CDR3 covers 16 residues. Germline V lookup: CDR1 SGHRS, CDR2 YFSETQ. V gave up 0 bases and J gave up 3 bases; unmatched junction bases: 8. CDR3 sequence reads: CASSLGDSGANYEQYF. DNA for the CDR3: TGCGCCAGCAGCTTGGGAGATAGCGGGGCAAACTACGAGCAGTACTTC.

This clone was counted once. The rearrangement joins TRBV4-3 to TRBJ2-2; D is perhaps TRBD2 (5 bases). V dropped 4 bases and J dropped 4 bases, with 7 bases sitting between them. From germline, CDR1 is LGHNA and CDR2 YSLEER. The CDR3 length is 13 residues. CDR3 loop: CASSPRGTGELFF. Here the CDR3 DNA reads TGCGCCAGCAGCCCCCGGGGCACCGGGGAGCTGTTTTTT.

The sample holds one count of this clone. This chain joins TRBV2 and TRBJ1-5; 7 bases map to TRBD1. This CDR3 contains 16 residues. Per the germline V gene, CDR1 is SNHLY and CDR2 is FYNNEI. V was clipped by 8 bases and J by 2 bases; unmatched bases: 12. The CDR3 DNA reads as TGTGCCAGCGGGTTAGATAGGGGGCGGGGCAATCAGCCCCAGCATTTT. Amino acid sequence: CASGLDRGRGNQPQHF. Based on the CDR3 plus reference TRBV2 and TRBJ1-5, the full variable domain is EPEVTQTPSHQVTQMGQEVILRCVPISNHLYFYWYRQILGQKVEFLVSFYNNEISEKSEIFDDQFSVERPDGSNFTLKIRSTKLEDSAMYFCASGLDRGRGNQPQHFGDGTRLSIL.

The gene calls are TRBV4-2 and TRBJ2-2, with 9 bases lining up with TRBD2. In germline, CDR1 is LGHNA, CDR2 YNFKEQ. This CDR3 has 16 residues. The ends lost 6 bases at V and 4 bases at J; junction bases unmatched: 9. CDR3 coding DNA: TGTGCCAGCAGTCGCGCGGGAGGGCCAGGCACCGGGGAGCTGTTTTTT. It encodes CASSRAGGPGTGELFF.